These 5 T cell receptor beta chains were all obtained from the same sample, sequenced in a study of T cell repertoires in cytomegalovirus infection. These receptors are not linked to any known antigen. TCRdb called the reads again in MiXCR, with one record for every CDR3 protein. The profile covers hundreds of thousands of distinct CDR3 sequences, with around 30% appearing a single time and about 20% taken by the ten largest. Sequences were derived from cultured PBMCs, sampled from culture after CMV antigen stimulation. These receptors all come from a human donor in good health (CMV status not recorded). Some clones in this sample may be carry-over from other donors' samples.

This clonotype was picked up a small number of times. In DNA, the CDR3 is TGTGCCAGCAGTACAGAAGGGGCGATTAGCAATCAGCCCCAGCATTTT. It yields the protein CASSTEGAISNQPQHF. This chain connects TRBV2 to TRBJ1-5, with D perhaps TRBD1 (5 bases). Germline V gives CDR1 SNHLY, CDR2 FYNNEI. This CDR3 comprises 16 residues. The V end was cut by 5 bases, the J end by 0 bases, with 14 bases between.

V usage is TRBV7-9 and J usage is TRBJ2-3; TRBD2 matches 11 bases. The CDR3 spans 16 residues. The germline gives CDR1 SEHNR, CDR2 FQNEAQ (reference sequence). After removal of 3 bases from V and 0 bases from J, the junction contained 2 bases not matched to a gene. In DNA, the CDR3 is TGTGCCAGCAGCTTTCCTAGCGGGGGGAGCACAGATACGCAGTATTTT. Amino acids: CASSFPSGGSTDTQYF.

This clonotype was detected many times. CDR3 nucleotide sequence: TGTGCCAGCAGCTTAGGCCCCGTCAATGAGCAGTTCTTC. Its protein is CASSLGPVNEQFF. This chain uses TRBV7-2 with TRBJ2-1; D remains ambiguous. Trimming removed 1 base at V and 6 bases at J, with 7 bases between. The CDR3 is 13 amino acids. The germline V gene has CDR1 SGHTA and CDR2 FQGNSA.

This sequence joins TRBV12-5 and TRBJ2-3; no clear D gene. This CDR3 is 12 amino acids long. V gave up 1 base and J gave up 6 bases, with 5 bases separating them. Germline-derived CDR1 and CDR2 are LGHNT and FRNRAP. The CDR3: CASGLGFDTQYF. CDR3 bases: TGTGCTAGTGGTTTGGGTTTCGATACGCAGTATTTT.

This clonotype was seen a single time. V is TRBV7-2 and J is TRBJ1-1, with 7 positions matching TRBD1. Germline V gives CDR1 SGHTA, CDR2 FQGNSA. This CDR3 comprises 14 residues. The V and J ends lost 6 bases and 1 base, in that order; junction bases with no gene match: 5. The CDR3 loop is CASRSRTGNTEAFF. CDR3 coding DNA: TGTGCCAGCAGGTCCCGGACAGGGAACACTGAAGCTTTCTTT.